This T cell receptor beta chain was identified in a study of shared clonotypes between healthy human individuals. The germline gives CDR1 SGDLS, CDR2 YYNGEE. This CDR3 comprises 15 residues. The V gene end was trimmed by 2 bases and the J gene end by 7 bases; junction bases not matched to a gene: 9. Per the original data handling: ImmunoSEQ supplied junction-only sequences lacking quality scores, so filtering was different. Generated by immunoSEQ multiplex PCR, the TCRdb table keeps only in-frame clones and is missing some. The V and J calls and clone size were taken over from that table, and D and trimming were inferred from the DNA. There are under 600,000 clones in the sample; around 97% occur only once, and 0.057% lies in the top ten.

The chain couples TRBV9 to TRBJ2-1; 7 nucleotides line up with TRBD1. The sample taken for sequencing was naive CD4+ T cells sorted from blood. The subset here: CD45RA+ positively selected. This sequence was found in a woman in her twenties or thirties in good health. The CDR3 bases are TGTGCCAGCAGCGTGACAGGGTTGGAGTGGAATGAGCAGTTCTTC. Translation: CASSVTGLEWNEQFF.